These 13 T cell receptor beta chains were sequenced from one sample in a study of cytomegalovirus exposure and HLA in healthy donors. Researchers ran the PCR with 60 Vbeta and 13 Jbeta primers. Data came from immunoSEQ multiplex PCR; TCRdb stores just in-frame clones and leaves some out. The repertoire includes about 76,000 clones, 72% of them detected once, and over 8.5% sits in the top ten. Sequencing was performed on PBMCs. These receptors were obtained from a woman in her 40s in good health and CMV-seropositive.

In DNA, the CDR3 is TGTGCCAGCGGACGACAGGGTGGCACAGATACGCAGTATTTT. It encodes CASGRQGGTDTQYF. The V gene is TRBV6-4, the J gene TRBJ2-3; 7 bases line up with TRBD1. CDR1 and CDR2 (germline): MRHNA, SNTAGT. This CDR3 region has 14 residues. V lost 8 bases to trimming and J lost 1 base; unmatched junction nucleotides: 6.

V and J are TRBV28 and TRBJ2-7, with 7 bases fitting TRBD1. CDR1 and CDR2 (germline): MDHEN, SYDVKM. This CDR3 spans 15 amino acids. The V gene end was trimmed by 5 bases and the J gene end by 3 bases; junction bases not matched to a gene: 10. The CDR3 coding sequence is TGTGCCAGCAGTCCCGGTAGGGGGACAGACTACGAGCAGTACTTC. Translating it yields CASSPGRGTDYEQYF.

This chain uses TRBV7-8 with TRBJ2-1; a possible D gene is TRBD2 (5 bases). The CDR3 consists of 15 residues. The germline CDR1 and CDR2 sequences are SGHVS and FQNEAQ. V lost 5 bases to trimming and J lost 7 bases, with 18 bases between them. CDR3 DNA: TGTGCCAGCAGCCCCGACGGGCGGGCCAGGAATGAGCAGTTCTTC. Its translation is CASSPDGRARNEQFF.

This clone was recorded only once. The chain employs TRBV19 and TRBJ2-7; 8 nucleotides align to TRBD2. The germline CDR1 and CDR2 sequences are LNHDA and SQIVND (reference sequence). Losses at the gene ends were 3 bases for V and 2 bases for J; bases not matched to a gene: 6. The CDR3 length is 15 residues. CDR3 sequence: CASSISAGATYEQYF. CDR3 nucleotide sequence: TGTGCCAGTAGTATCTCAGCGGGGGCGACCTACGAGCAGTACTTC.

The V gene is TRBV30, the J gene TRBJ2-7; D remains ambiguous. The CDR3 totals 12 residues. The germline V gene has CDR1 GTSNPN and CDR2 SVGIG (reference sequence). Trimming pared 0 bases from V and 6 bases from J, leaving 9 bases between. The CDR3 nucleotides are TGTGCCTGGAGTGTCAGCGCTACCGAGCAGTACTTC. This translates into CAWSVSATEQYF.

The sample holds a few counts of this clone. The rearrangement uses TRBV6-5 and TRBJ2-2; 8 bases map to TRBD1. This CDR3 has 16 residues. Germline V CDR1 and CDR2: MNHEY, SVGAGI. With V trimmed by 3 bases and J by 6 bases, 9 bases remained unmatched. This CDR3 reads CASSYRTGLASGELFF. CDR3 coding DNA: TGTGCCAGCAGTTATAGGACAGGGTTGGCATCCGGGGAGCTGTTTTTT.

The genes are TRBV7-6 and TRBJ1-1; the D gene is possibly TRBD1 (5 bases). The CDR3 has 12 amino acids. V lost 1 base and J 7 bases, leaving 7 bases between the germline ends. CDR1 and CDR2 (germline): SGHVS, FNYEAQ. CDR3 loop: CASSLVGGEAFF. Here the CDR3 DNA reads TGTGCCAGCAGCTTAGTGGGGGGTGAAGCTTTCTTT.

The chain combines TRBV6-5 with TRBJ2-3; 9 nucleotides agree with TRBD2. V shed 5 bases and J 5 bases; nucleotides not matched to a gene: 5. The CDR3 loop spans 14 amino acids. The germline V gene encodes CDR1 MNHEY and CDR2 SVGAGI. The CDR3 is CASSQTSGVDTQYF. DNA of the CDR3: TGTGCCAGCAGTCAGACTAGCGGCGTAGATACGCAGTATTTT.

CDR3 protein: CASSLDGTSTDTQYF. The CDR3 DNA reads as TGCGCCAGCAGCTTGGACGGGACTAGCACAGATACGCAGTATTTT. This sequence joins TRBV5-1 and TRBJ2-3, with D maybe TRBD2 (6 bases). V lost 0 bases, J lost 0 bases, and 8 bases lay in between. The CDR3 sequence is 15 residues long. The germline V gene encodes CDR1 SGHRS and CDR2 YFSETQ.

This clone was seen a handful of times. CDR3: CATADSNTGELFF. The CDR3 region has the DNA TGTGCCACTGCGGACAGCAACACCGGGGAGCTGTTTTTT. The chain carries TRBV19 and TRBJ2-2, with D possibly TRBD1 on 6 matching bases. CDR3 length: 13 amino acids. V was trimmed by 10 bases and J by 2 bases, leaving 11 bases between them. Germline V gene sequence: CDR1 LNHDA, CDR2 SQIVND (reference sequence).

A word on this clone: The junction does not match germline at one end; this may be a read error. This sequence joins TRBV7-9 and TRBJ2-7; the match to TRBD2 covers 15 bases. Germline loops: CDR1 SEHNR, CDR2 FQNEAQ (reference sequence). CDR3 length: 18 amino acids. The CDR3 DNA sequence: TGTTCCAGCAGCTCAAGTGGGGGGACTAGCGGGAGGAGCTACGAGCAGTACTTC. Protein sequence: CSSSSSGGTSGRSYEQYF. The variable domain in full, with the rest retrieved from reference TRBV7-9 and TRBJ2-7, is DTGVSQNPRHKITKRGQNVTFRCDPISEHNRLYWYRQTLGQGPEFLTYFQNEAQLEKSRLLSDRFSAERPKGSFSTLEIQRTEQGDSAMYLCSSSSSGGTSGRSYEQYFGPGTRLTVT.

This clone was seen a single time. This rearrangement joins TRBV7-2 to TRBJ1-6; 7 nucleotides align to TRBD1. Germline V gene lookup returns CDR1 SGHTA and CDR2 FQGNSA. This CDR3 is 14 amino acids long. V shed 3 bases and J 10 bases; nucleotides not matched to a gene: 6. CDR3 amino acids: CASSFGQGVSPLHF. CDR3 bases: TGTGCCAGCAGCTTTGGGCAGGGGGTGTCACCCCTCCACTTT. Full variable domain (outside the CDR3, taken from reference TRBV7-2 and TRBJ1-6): GAGVSQSPSNKVTEKGKDVELRCDPISGHTALYWYRQSLGQGLEFLIYFQGNSAPDKSGLPSDRFSAERTGGSVSTLTIQRTQQEDSAVYLCASSFGQGVSPLHFGNGTRLTVT.

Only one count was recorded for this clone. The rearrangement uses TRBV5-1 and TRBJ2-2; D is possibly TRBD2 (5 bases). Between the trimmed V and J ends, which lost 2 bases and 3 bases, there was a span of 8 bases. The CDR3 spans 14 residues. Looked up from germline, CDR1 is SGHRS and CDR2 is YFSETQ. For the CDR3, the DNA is TGCGCCAGCAGCTTTGGGCGGGACACCGGGGAGCTGTTTTTT. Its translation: CASSFGRDTGELFF.